This T cell receptor beta chain was found in a study of blood T cell repertoires in COVID-19. At the level of the study: The United States, Italy and Spain supplied acute and convalescent COVID-19 samples. T cells, B-cell-depleted T cells, or PBMCs provided the cDNA or gDNA that served as material.

Authors' methods: The authors estimated nucleated cell counts from reference gene primer amplification. The assay was immunoSEQ multiplex PCR, and TCRdb's table has in-frame clones only and misses some. Clone size and V and J calls were adopted from that table, with D and trimming inferred from the DNA. Altogether 25,000 to 30,000 clones are present, around 85% being singletons, with the ten largest covering 25% to 30%. The CDR3 length is 18 residues. V shed 3 bases, J shed 0 bases, and the junction held 10 bases outside the gene matches. CDR1 is KGHSH, CDR2 LQKENI, per germline. Seattle researchers signed up patients amid active infection and tracked them longitudinally.

This TCR came from a woman older than 75 with COVID-19, enrolled during active disease. Sequencing used peripheral blood. V usage is TRBV18 and J usage is TRBJ2-2, with 7 bases aligning to TRBD1. CDR3 region: CASSPGQNLRPNTGELFF. In DNA, the CDR3 is TGTGCCAGCTCACCGGGACAGAACCTCAGGCCGAACACCGGGGAGCTGTTTTTT.